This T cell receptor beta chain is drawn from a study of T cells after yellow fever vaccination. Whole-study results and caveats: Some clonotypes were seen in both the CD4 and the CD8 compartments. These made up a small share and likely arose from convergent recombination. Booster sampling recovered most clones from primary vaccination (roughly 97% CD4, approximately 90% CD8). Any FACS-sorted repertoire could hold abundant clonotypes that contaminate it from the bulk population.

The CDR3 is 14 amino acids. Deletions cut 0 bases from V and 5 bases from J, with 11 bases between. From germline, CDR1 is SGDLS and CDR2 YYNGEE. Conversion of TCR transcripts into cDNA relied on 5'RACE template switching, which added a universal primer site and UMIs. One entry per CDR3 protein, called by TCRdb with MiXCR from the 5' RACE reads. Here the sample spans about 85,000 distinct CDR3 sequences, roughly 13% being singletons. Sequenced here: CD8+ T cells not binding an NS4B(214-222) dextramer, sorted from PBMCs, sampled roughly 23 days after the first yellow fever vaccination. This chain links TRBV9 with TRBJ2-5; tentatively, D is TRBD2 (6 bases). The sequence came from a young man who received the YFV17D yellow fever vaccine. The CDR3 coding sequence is TGTGCCAGCAGCGTAGGCGGGGTGGGGGAGACCCAGTACTTC. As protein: CASSVGGVGETQYF.